This TCR beta chain was profiled in a study of beta chain features in type 1 diabetes. Across the whole study: Across the samples, over 85 million sorted cells were examined in total. Findings of the study overall: Moderate yet significant TCRB CDR3 shortening was seen in Type 1 diabetes patients in all four CD4+ subsets. There were fewer insertions and more deletions at the VDJ junctions of type 1 diabetes patients.

This clone was observed a few times. Its antigen remains unidentified. With 3 bases clipped from V and 9 bases from J, the junction kept 9 bases outside the gene matches. Germline V gene lookup returns CDR1 GTSNPN and CDR2 SVGIG (reference sequence). CDR3 length: 15 amino acids. Investigators reverse transcribed all isolated RNA, so they sequenced expressed TCRB transcripts. Some clones are missing from TCRdb's copy, which holds only in-frame ones; the method was immunoSEQ multiplex PCR. The data contain approximately 730,000 clones, 13% of them singletons. The genes are TRBV30 and TRBJ2-1; TRBD2 matches 12 bases. The receptor was derived from a man aged 18 to 30 with type 1 diabetes. Sequencing used naive CD4+ T cells from blood. The CDR3 sequence is CAWSPTSGGFSEQFF. CDR3 DNA sequence: TGTGCCTGGAGCCCTACTAGCGGGGGGTTTTCTGAGCAGTTCTTC.